One sample yielded the 28 T cell receptor beta chains listed below, sequenced in a study of control samples from healthy donors and cancer patients. Using immunoSEQ multiplex PCR, the repertoire was profiled, and TCRdb retains in-frame clones only, with some absent. The sample includes roughly 120,000 clones, 85% to 95% seen only once; the top ten take 3.5% to 4%. Sequenced material: blood. Receptors originate from a man aged 25-40 years in good health.

The V call is TRBV18, the J call TRBJ2-7; 8 bases are shared with TRBD1. This CDR3 comprises 14 residues. Unmatched junction bases numbered 4, after V lost 3 bases and J lost 3 bases. Germline V gene data show CDR1 as KGHSH and CDR2 as LQKENI. In DNA form, the CDR3 reads TGTGCCAGCTCACCTCAGGGGGCGATCTACGAGCAGTACTTC. This gives the protein CASSPQGAIYEQYF.

This clone was seen once. The chain uses TRBV9 and TRBJ1-3; TRBD1 matches 9 bases. The CDR3 covers 17 residues. The V gene's germline CDR1 is SGDLS and CDR2 YYNGEE. V shed 2 bases and J 4 bases; nucleotides not matched to a gene: 10. The CDR3 is CASSVSPQGAAGNTIYF. The CDR3 DNA follows: TGTGCCAGCAGCGTGAGCCCACAGGGGGCTGCGGGAAACACCATATATTTT.

J is TRBJ2-5 and V is TRBV6-2 or TRBV6-3; 9 positions agree with TRBD2. This CDR3 region has 14 residues. Germline V gives CDR1 MNHEY, CDR2 SVGEGT. V shed 6 bases and J 1 base; nucleotides not matched to a gene: 3. Written as DNA, the CDR3 is TGTGCCAGCAGCCGCGGGGGGGGCCAAGAGACCCAGTACTTC. Translating gives CASSRGGGQETQYF.

The rearrangement joins TRBV24-1 to TRBJ2-1, with D maybe TRBD1 (6 bases). Trimming cost V 6 bases and J 8 bases, with 13 bases left between them. The V gene's germline CDR1 is KGHDR and CDR2 SFDVKD. The CDR3 contains 13 residues. CDR3 in amino acids: CATSFAGADEQFF. The CDR3 region has the DNA TGTGCCACCAGTTTCGCAGGGGCCGATGAGCAGTTCTTC.

The V call is TRBV4-1, the J call TRBJ1-1; the D is unclear. The CDR3 has 16 amino acids. Germline loops: CDR1 MGHRA, CDR2 YSYEKL. The V end lost 0 bases, the J end lost 5 bases, and 16 bases lay between the germline ends. The CDR3 DNA reads as TGCGCCAGCAGCCAAGAAAGTTACTATAGAAGGACTGAAGCTTTCTTT. It codes for CASSQESYYRRTEAFF.

This chain connects TRBV5-5 to TRBJ1-3; D not certain. Germline-derived CDR1 and CDR2 are SGHKS and YYEKEE (reference sequence). V was pared by 3 bases and J by 0 bases, with 10 bases between. The CDR3 has 15 amino acids. The CDR3 DNA follows: TGTGCCAGCAGCTCGACCAGTCTCTCTGGAAACACCATATATTTT. The encoded protein is CASSSTSLSGNTIYF. The whole variable domain, filled in from reference TRBV5-5 and TRBJ1-3, reads DAGVTQSPTHLIKTRGQQVTLRCSPISGHKSVSWYQQVLGQGPQFIFQYYEKEERGRGNFPDRFSARQFPNYSSELNVNALLLGDSALYLCASSSTSLSGNTIYFGEGSWLTVV.

The V gene is TRBV15, the J gene TRBJ1-2, with TRBD1 identical over 7 bases. The length of the CDR3 is 13 residues. V trimming: 7 bases; J trimming: 3 bases; junction bases outside the gene matches: 5. Germline-derived CDR1 and CDR2 are LNHNV and YYDKDF (reference sequence). As DNA, the CDR3 is TGTGCCACCACCGGAGGACAGGACTATGGCTACACCTTC. Translation: CATTGGQDYGYTF.

The rearrangement joins TRBV19 to TRBJ2-3; 10 bases match TRBD1. This CDR3 is 16 amino acids long. After removal of 4 bases from V and 5 bases from J, the junction contained 9 bases not matched to a gene. Germline V lookup: CDR1 LNHDA, CDR2 SQIVND (reference sequence). The CDR3 loop is CASSTSTGGSGDTQYF. DNA of the CDR3: TGTGCCAGTAGTACCTCGACAGGGGGCTCGGGAGATACGCAGTATTTT.

V and J are TRBV6-6 and TRBJ2-7; D is ambiguous. CDR3 length: 13 amino acids. V shed 3 bases and J shed 0 bases, with 6 bases lying between them. The germline V gene has CDR1 MNHNY and CDR2 SVGAGI (reference sequence). CDR3 nucleotides: TGTGCCAGCAGTTATCAGCTCTCCTACGAGCAGTACTTC. It is translated as CASSYQLSYEQYF.

The chain uses TRBV10-3 and TRBJ1-1; D perhaps matches TRBD1 (5 bases). The CDR3 runs 13 residues. Per the germline V gene, CDR1 is ENHRY and CDR2 is SYGVKD. The V end lost 6 bases, the J end lost 2 bases, and 10 bases lay between the germline ends. The chain's CDR3 is CAISQQANTEAFF. In nucleotides, the CDR3 is TGTGCCATCAGCCAACAGGCTAACACTGAAGCTTTCTTT.

The chain joins TRBV27 to TRBJ2-7, with 9 bases that match TRBD1. J gave up 4 bases and V 3 bases, and 1 base lay outside the gene matches. The CDR3 has 13 residues. CDR1 is MNHEY, CDR2 SMNVEV, per germline (reference sequence). The DNA for the CDR3 is TGTGCCAGCAGTTTGGACAGGGGATACGAGCAGTACTTC. It codes for CASSLDRGYEQYF.

This clone was recorded only once. The gene calls are TRBV28 and TRBJ2-3; D is unresolved. Between the trimmed V and J ends, which lost 2 bases and 3 bases, there was a span of 12 bases. The germline gives CDR1 MDHEN, CDR2 SYDVKM. The CDR3 sequence is 15 residues long. CDR3 in DNA: TGTGCCAGCAGTTTACGGGCAGGTAGTACAGATACGCAGTATTTT. Encoded protein: CASSLRAGSTDTQYF.

The CDR3 region has the DNA TGTGCCAGCAGTTTCCTACGTCTGGACGAGCAGTACTTC. The encoded protein is CASSFLRLDEQYF. V and J are TRBV12-3 or TRBV12-4 and TRBJ2-7; D remains ambiguous. This CDR3 is 13 amino acids long. V lost 3 bases, J lost 5 bases, and 11 bases lay in between.

The gene calls are TRBV12-2 and TRBJ1-1; TRBD1, the table's D call, was not compared with the DNA. TRBV12-2 is deemed a pseudogene. The length of the CDR3 is 14 residues. CDR3 loop: CASPLTSLNTEAFF. CDR3 DNA: TGTGCAAGTCCCTTGACATCCCTGAACACTGAAGCTTTCTTT.

The chain joins TRBV11-2 to TRBJ1-1, with D unresolved. Germline CDR1 reads SGHAT; CDR2 reads FQNNGV. The CDR3 length is 14 residues. Trimming took off 2 bases at V and 1 base at J, with 8 bases between the two ends. The CDR3 nucleotides read TGTGCCAGCAGCTTATCTCGGGCGAACACTGAAGCTTTCTTT. It yields the protein CASSLSRANTEAFF.

The chain is built from TRBV21-1 and TRBJ1-1. TRBV21-1 is a pseudogene segment. The length of the CDR3 is 16 residues. In DNA, the CDR3 is TGTGCCAGCAGCAAAGCAGCAGGGGGGGAGAACACTGAAGCTTTCTTT. Translating it yields CASSKAAGGENTEAFF.

The chain couples TRBV21-1 to TRBJ2-2; TRBD1 was called by the table and not checked on the DNA. TRBV21-1 is tagged as a pseudogene. The CDR3 is made up of 15 amino acids. The CDR3 region has the DNA TGTGCCAGCAGCAAGGGACAGGGTTTTACCGGGGAGCTGTTTTTT. Its protein is CASSKGQGFTGELFF.

The chain carries TRBV7-9 and TRBJ2-1, with 11 bases aligning to TRBD2. CDR3 length equals 15 residues. V shed 8 bases, J shed 8 bases, and the junction held 11 bases outside the gene matches. Germline CDR1 SEHNR, CDR2 FQNEAQ (reference sequence). CDR3 residues: CASSPLAGGRDEQFF. The CDR3 nucleotides are TGTGCCAGCTCTCCCTTAGCGGGGGGGCGCGATGAGCAGTTCTTC.

The chain recombines TRBV7-9 with TRBJ1-4; tentative D call: TRBD1 (5 bases). V was shortened by 3 bases and J by 3 bases, with 8 bases between the two germline ends. The CDR3 covers 14 residues. Per the germline V gene, CDR1 is SEHNR and CDR2 is FQNEAQ (reference sequence). CDR3 bases: TGTGCCAGCAGCTTTAGAGGGGCTAATGAAAAACTGTTTTTT. Translating gives CASSFRGANEKLFF.

The chain recombines TRBV19 with TRBJ1-1; unclear D gene. This CDR3 contains 15 residues. Germline V gives CDR1 LNHDA, CDR2 SQIVND (reference sequence). With 3 bases removed from V and 1 base from J, the gap between germline ends came to 12 bases. CDR3 residues: CASSIVYSGNTEAFF. In nucleotides, the CDR3 is TGTGCCAGTAGTATTGTGTACAGTGGGAACACTGAAGCTTTCTTT.

This sequence joins TRBV2 and TRBJ1-2, with D hard to call. V was cut by 6 bases and J by 3 bases, with 14 bases left in between. Germline V gene lookup returns CDR1 SNHLY and CDR2 FYNNEI. CDR3 length equals 14 residues. The CDR3 spells CASRVSGGHYGYTF. Written as DNA, the CDR3 is TGTGCCAGCAGGGTATCCGGAGGGCACTATGGCTACACCTTC.

The chain uses TRBV3-1 (or the pseudogene TRBV3-2) and TRBJ2-2; D is possibly TRBD2 (6 bases). V lost 1 base to trimming and J lost 1 base, with 10 bases between them. CDR1 is LGHDT, CDR2 YNNKEL, per germline (reference sequence). The CDR3 is 16 amino acids. The CDR3 spells CASSQVTSRNTGELFF. CDR3 DNA sequence: TGTGCCAGCAGCCAAGTTACTAGCCGGAACACCGGGGAGCTGTTTTTT.

The rearrangement joins TRBV29-1 to TRBJ1-6, with D perhaps matching TRBD1 (5 bases). Trimming removed 7 bases from V and 7 bases from J, with 14 bases in between. The V gene's germline CDR1 is SQVTM and CDR2 ANQGSEA. The CDR3 covers 13 residues. The CDR3 region is CSALWGENSPLHF. The CDR3 DNA reads as TGCAGCGCCTTATGGGGCGAAAATTCACCCCTCCACTTT.

J is TRBJ1-1 and V is TRBV10-3; 7 nucleotides match TRBD1. The ends lost 4 bases at V and 0 bases at J; junction bases unmatched: 2. Germline V gives CDR1 ENHRY, CDR2 SYGVKD. The CDR3 has 14 amino acids. CDR3 nucleotide sequence: TGTGCCATCAGTGCAGGGGGGATGAACACTGAAGCTTTCTTT. Protein sequence: CAISAGGMNTEAFF.

This clone was detected once. The chain carries TRBV27 and TRBJ2-7, with a weak D call TRBD1 (8 bases). The germline V gene encodes CDR1 MNHEY and CDR2 SMNVEV (reference sequence). This CDR3 is 15 amino acids long. V gave up 4 bases and J gave up 3 bases, with 16 bases separating them. In nucleotides, the CDR3 is TGTGCCAGCAGTTATGACAGGGGAGGGGACTACGAGCAGTACTTC. It specifies CASSYDRGGDYEQYF.

The chain uses TRBV10-3 and TRBJ2-2, with 7 bases lining up with TRBD1. Germline V CDR1 and CDR2: ENHRY, SYGVKD. The CDR3 runs 14 residues. V dropped 6 bases and J dropped 3; count of bases not matched to a gene: 4. The CDR3 nucleotides read TGTGCCATCAGAGGGGGCTGGGACACCGGGGAGCTGTTTTTT. This gives the protein CAIRGGWDTGELFF.

The chain combines TRBV19 with TRBJ2-7; D is ambiguous. The V gene's germline CDR1 is LNHDA and CDR2 SQIVND (reference sequence). Trimming took off 3 bases at V and 6 bases at J, with 12 bases between the two ends. The CDR3 sequence is 13 residues long. CDR3 in amino acids: CASSIHLSGEQYF. In DNA, the CDR3 is TGTGCCAGTAGTATTCACCTCTCGGGCGAGCAGTACTTC. Using reference TRBV19 and TRBJ2-7 for the parts outside the CDR3, the full variable domain is DGGITQSPKYLFRKEGQNVTLSCEQNLNHDAMYWYRQDPGQGLRLIYYSQIVNDFQKGDIAEGYSVSREKKESFPLTVTSAQKNPTAFYLCASSIHLSGEQYFGPGTRLTVT.

J is TRBJ1-5 and V is TRBV4-1; a weak D match, TRBD1 (5 bases). The CDR3 has 15 amino acids. In germline, CDR1 is MGHRA, CDR2 YSYEKL. Trimming shortened V by 4 bases and J by 9 bases, and 19 bases separated the two germline ends. CDR3 nucleotides: TGCGCCAGCAGCCGCGTAATCAGGGTGGGACTGCCCCAGCATTTT. This codes for CASSRVIRVGLPQHF.